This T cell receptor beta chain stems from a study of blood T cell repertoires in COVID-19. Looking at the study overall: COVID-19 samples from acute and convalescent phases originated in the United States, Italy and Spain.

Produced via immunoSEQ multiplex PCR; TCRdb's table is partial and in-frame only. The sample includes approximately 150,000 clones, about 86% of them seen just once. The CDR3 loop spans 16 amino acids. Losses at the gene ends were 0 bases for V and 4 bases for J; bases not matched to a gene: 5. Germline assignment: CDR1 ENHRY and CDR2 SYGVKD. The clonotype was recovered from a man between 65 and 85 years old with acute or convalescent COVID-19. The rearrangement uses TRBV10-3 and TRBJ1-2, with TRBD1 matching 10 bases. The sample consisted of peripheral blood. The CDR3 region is CAISESGTGEFYGYTF. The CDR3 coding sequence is TGTGCCATCAGTGAGTCCGGGACAGGGGAGTTCTATGGCTACACCTTC.